These 14 T cell receptor beta chains share one sample of origin, sequenced in a study of early T cells in non-severe SARS-CoV-2 infection. Each CDR3 protein gets one entry after TCRdb re-called the 5' RACE reads with MiXCR. The sample has 40,000 to 60,000 distinct CDR3 sequences; 6.2% are singletons. Sample: whole blood, taken at baseline. These receptors all come from an adult who was a healthcare worker with PCR-confirmed SARS-CoV-2 infection or an uninfected control (not recorded which).

This clonotype was seen more than once but under ten times. The chain joins TRBV29-1 to TRBJ1-5, with D tentatively TRBD1 (5 bases). Germline CDR1 SQVTM, CDR2 ANQGSEA. V lost 4 bases and J 0 bases, leaving 7 bases between the germline ends. The CDR3 totals 13 residues. The CDR3, as DNA: TGCAGCGTTGGACAGCATAGCAATCAGCCCCAGCATTTT. Translation: CSVGQHSNQPQHF. Using reference TRBV29-1 and TRBJ1-5 for the parts outside the CDR3, the full variable domain is SAVISQKPSRDICQRGTSLTIQCQVDSQVTMMFWYRQQPGQSLTLIATANQGSEATYESGFVIDKFPISRPNLTFSTLTVSNMSPEDSSIYLCSVGQHSNQPQHFGDGTRLSIL.

This clonotype was detected ten times or more. The CDR3 protein is CASSYNLPNTEAFF. The CDR3 DNA reads as TGTGCCAGCAGTTACAACCTGCCGAACACTGAAGCTTTCTTT. The chain employs TRBV6-5 and TRBJ1-1, with D uncertain. The ends were cut back, 2 bases at V and 1 base at J, with 8 bases in the middle. CDR3 length: 14 residues. Germline-derived CDR1 and CDR2 are MNHEY and SVGAGI.

This clonotype was counted ten times or more. The rearrangement joins TRBV11-2 to TRBJ1-3, with D possibly TRBD1 on 6 matching bases. The CDR3 totals 16 residues. CDR1 and CDR2 from the germline V gene are SGHAT and FQNNGV. V dropped 4 bases and J dropped 0 bases, with 13 bases sitting between them. CDR3 protein: CASSSRDTSSGNTIYF. The CDR3 DNA reads TGTGCCAGCAGCTCCCGGGACACCTCCTCTGGAAACACCATATATTTT.

Ten or more counts support this clonotype. The rearrangement links TRBV19 to TRBJ2-5, with D possibly TRBD2 on 5 matching bases. Germline V gene lookup returns CDR1 LNHDA and CDR2 SQIVND (reference sequence). This CDR3 contains 13 residues. The V and J ends lost 4 bases and 4 bases respectively, with 10 bases between them. DNA of the CDR3: TGTGCCAGTAGTAAGACTATAACAGAGACCCAGTACTTC. Its protein product is CASSKTITETQYF.

Ten or more counts support this clonotype. CDR3 sequence (DNA): TGCGCCAGCAGCCAAGATAACCTAGAGACAGATACGCAGTATTTT. Its translation: CASSQDNLETDTQYF. V gene TRBV4-3 combines with J gene TRBJ2-3; D gene uncertain. The CDR3 is 15 amino acids. Germline CDR1 reads LGHNA; CDR2 reads YSLEER. The ends were cut back, 0 bases at V and 3 bases at J, with 10 bases in the middle.

The sample holds many counts of this clonotype. V gene TRBV6-5 combines with J gene TRBJ1-1, with unresolved D. The CDR3 is 13 amino acids. V was clipped by 2 bases and J by 1 base, with 5 bases between them. Germline V gives CDR1 MNHEY, CDR2 SVGAGI. CDR3 sequence reads: CASSYNRNTEAFF. The CDR3 DNA follows: TGTGCCAGCAGTTACAATAGGAACACTGAAGCTTTCTTT.

This clonotype has just a few counts. The chain has TRBV12-3 or TRBV12-4 and TRBJ2-1; D ambiguous. The CDR3 length is 16 residues. The V end was cut by 6 bases, the J end by 2 bases, with 17 bases between. The CDR3 sequence: CASSLPQYQTYNEQFF. CDR3 nucleotides: TGTGCCAGCAGCCTCCCCCAATACCAAACCTACAATGAGCAGTTCTTC.

This clonotype has more than one count but fewer than ten. CDR3 region: CASIHPSGSNEQFF. The CDR3 bases are TGTGCCAGCATCCACCCTAGCGGGAGTAATGAGCAGTTCTTC. The chain employs TRBV6-2 or TRBV6-3 and TRBJ2-1, with TRBD2 identical over 10 bases. CDR1 is MNHEY, CDR2 SVGEGT, per germline. This CDR3 has 14 amino acids. V lost 7 bases to trimming and J lost 7 bases; unmatched junction nucleotides: 7.

The chain recombines TRBV29-1 with TRBJ2-7, with 14 bases fitting TRBD2. This CDR3 region has 13 residues. J lost 9 bases, V lost 6 bases, and 7 bases had no gene match. Looked up from germline, CDR1 is SQVTM and CDR2 is ANQGSEA. CDR3 nucleotides: TGCAGCGTGGCGACCGGGACTAGCGGGAGGCAGTACTTC. It codes for CSVATGTSGRQYF.

The chain couples TRBV4-2 to TRBJ2-1, with 7 nucleotides matching TRBD2. Germline V gene data show CDR1 as LGHNA and CDR2 as YNFKEQ. This CDR3 region has 16 residues. Trimming removed 7 bases from V and 9 bases from J; junction bases left unmatched: 18. CDR3 residues: CASKSGAGTPRGEQFF. In DNA form, the CDR3 reads TGTGCCAGCAAAAGCGGAGCGGGGACCCCCCGTGGTGAGCAGTTCTTC.

The table lists this clonotype with many counts. The chain is built from TRBV5-1 and TRBJ1-6; 11 bases map to TRBD1. Germline V gene data show CDR1 as SGHRS and CDR2 as YFSETQ. The CDR3 length is 15 residues. Losses at the gene ends were 5 bases for V and 8 bases for J; bases not matched to a gene: 6. The DNA of the CDR3 is TGCGCCAGCAGTTGGACAGGGGGCTCGGATTCACCCCTCCACTTT. Translation: CASSWTGGSDSPLHF.

This clonotype was observed at least ten times. This chain links TRBV20-1 with TRBJ2-5; 9 nucleotides agree with TRBD2. V was pared by 6 bases and J by 5 bases, with 16 bases of the junction left unmatched. Germline V lookup: CDR1 DFQATT, CDR2 SNEGSKA (reference sequence). The CDR3 contains 16 residues. The CDR3 DNA follows: TGCAGTGCCATGTCCGGGACTAGCCTTGCTGTGGAGACCCAGTACTTC. Protein: CSAMSGTSLAVETQYF.

There are many counts of this clonotype. The V call is TRBV25-1, the J call TRBJ2-1; tentative D call: TRBD1 (6 bases). V was clipped by 5 bases and J by 5 bases, with 22 bases between them. Germline V gives CDR1 MGHDK, CDR2 SYGVNS. This CDR3 is built from 17 residues. The CDR3 region is CASSKSRGDNFNNEQFF. The CDR3 bases are TGTGCCAGCAGTAAAAGCAGGGGTGATAATTTCAACAATGAGCAGTTCTTC.

The CDR3 DNA follows: TGTGCCAGCAGACCGACTAGCGTGGGTGAGCAGTTCTTC. Translated, it gives CASRPTSVGEQFF. The V gene is TRBV3-1, the J gene TRBJ2-1; 8 bases agree with TRBD2. V was clipped by 6 bases and J by 9 bases; unmatched bases: 7. The germline V gene has CDR1 LGHDT and CDR2 YNNKEL (reference sequence). The CDR3 totals 13 residues.